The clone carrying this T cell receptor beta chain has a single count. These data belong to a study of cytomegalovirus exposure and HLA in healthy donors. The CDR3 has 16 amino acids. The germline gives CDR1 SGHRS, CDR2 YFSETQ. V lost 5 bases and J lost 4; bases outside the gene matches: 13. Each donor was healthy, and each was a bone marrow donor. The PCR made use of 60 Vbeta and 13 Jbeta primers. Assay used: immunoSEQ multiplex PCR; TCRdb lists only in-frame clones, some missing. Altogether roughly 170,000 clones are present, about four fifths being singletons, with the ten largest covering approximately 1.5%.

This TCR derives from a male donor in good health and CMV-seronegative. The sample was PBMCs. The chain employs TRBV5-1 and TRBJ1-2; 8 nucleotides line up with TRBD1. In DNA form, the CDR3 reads TGCGCCAGCAGAAGTAACGCAGGGGGCGTCGTCTATGGCTACACCTTC. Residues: CASRSNAGGVVYGYTF.